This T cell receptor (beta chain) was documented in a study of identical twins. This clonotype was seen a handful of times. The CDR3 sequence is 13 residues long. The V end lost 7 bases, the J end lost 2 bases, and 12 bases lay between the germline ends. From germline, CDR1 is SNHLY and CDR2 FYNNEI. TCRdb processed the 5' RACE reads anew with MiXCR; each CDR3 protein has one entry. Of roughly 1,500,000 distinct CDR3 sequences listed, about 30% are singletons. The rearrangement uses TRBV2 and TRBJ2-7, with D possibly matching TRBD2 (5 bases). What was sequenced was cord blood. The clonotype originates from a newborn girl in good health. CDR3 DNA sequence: TGTGCCAGCACCCCCGGGGAGCCCTACGAGCAGTACTTC. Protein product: CASTPGEPYEQYF.